This T cell receptor (beta chain) was profiled in a study of cytomegalovirus exposure and HLA in healthy donors. In the study overall: Prior work identified 95 million to 120 million unique TCR beta sequences in some 200 million T cells.

Broader study findings: For TCR beta chains, V- and J-gene trimming was later linked to a missense DCLRE1C variant. The presence/absence work took it that sequencing depth was about the same across donors.

Germline loops: CDR1 SGHKS, CDR2 YYEKEE (reference sequence). The CDR3 sequence is 14 residues long. V lost 5 bases to trimming and J lost 5 bases; unmatched junction nucleotides: 8. Regarding this clone: What it binds is unknown.

Primers included in the PCR were 60 Vbeta and 13 Jbeta primers. The repertoire was sequenced with immunoSEQ multiplex PCR; TCRdb's copy has only in-frame clones and lacks some. The repertoire consists of almost 200,000 clones, with roughly 77% occurring once and the leading ten covering about 0.37%. The receptor's source is a male donor in good health and CMV-seropositive. The rearrangement links TRBV5-5 to TRBJ2-5; 8 bases are a match to TRBD2. The sequenced sample consisted of PBMCs. CDR3 sequence reads: CASRTGGSDETQYF. The CDR3, as DNA: TGTGCCAGCAGAACGGGGGGGTCCGACGAGACCCAGTACTTC.